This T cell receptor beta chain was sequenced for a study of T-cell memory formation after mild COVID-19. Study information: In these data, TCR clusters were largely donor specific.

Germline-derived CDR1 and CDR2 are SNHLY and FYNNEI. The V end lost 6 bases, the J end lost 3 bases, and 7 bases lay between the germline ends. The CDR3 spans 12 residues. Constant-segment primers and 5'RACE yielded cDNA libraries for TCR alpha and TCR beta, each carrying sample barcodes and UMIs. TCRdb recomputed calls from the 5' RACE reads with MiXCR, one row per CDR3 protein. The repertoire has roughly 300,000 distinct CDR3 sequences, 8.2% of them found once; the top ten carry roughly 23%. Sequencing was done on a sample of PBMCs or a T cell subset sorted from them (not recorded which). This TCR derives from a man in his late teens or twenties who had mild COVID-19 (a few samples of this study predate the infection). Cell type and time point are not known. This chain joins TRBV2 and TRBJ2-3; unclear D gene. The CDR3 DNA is TGTGCCAGCAGGCTGTTAACAGATACGCAGTATTTT. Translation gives CASRLLTDTQYF.